The 22 T cell receptor beta chains below were found in one sample sequenced in a study of Graves' ophthalmopathy and Graves' hyperthyroidism. Amplification of the TCR beta CDR3 regions used RNA transcripts (as template). RT-PCR was first run with HTBI primers, then multiplex PCR in a second round. TCRdb re-analysed the multiplex PCR reads in MiXCR, keeping a single row per CDR3 protein. The table lists 300,000 to 450,000 distinct CDR3 sequences, about a sixth of them singletons. The sample comprised peripheral blood. The receptors were sampled from an adult woman with stable Graves' hyperthyroidism.

This clonotype was found many times. One end of the junction is discordant with germline, which a read error may explain. The chain links TRBV12-3 or TRBV12-4 to TRBJ2-4; no clear D. This CDR3 is built from 15 residues. This CDR3 is CASSLSRWLVNIKYF. The CDR3 DNA is TGTGCCAGCAGTTTATCTAGGTGGTTGGTAAACATTAAGTACTTC.

This rearrangement joins TRBV12-3 or TRBV12-4 to TRBJ1-5, with no clear D. This CDR3 has 15 amino acids. The V and J ends lost 3 bases and 2 bases respectively, with 11 bases between them. This CDR3 is CASSFESAGNQPQHF. CDR3 DNA sequence: TGTGCCAGCAGTTTCGAGTCGGCAGGCAATCAGCCCCAGCATTTT.

The sample holds many counts of this clonotype. The rearrangement joins TRBV5-1 to TRBJ1-6; D possibly corresponds to TRBD1 (5 bases). Trimming removed 7 bases at V and 7 bases at J, with 9 bases between. This CDR3 is built from 12 residues. Germline CDR1 is SGHRS and CDR2 is YFSETQ. CDR3 in DNA: TGCGCCAGCTTCGAGGGGAATTCACCCCTCCACTTT. This encodes CASFEGNSPLHF.

This clonotype was seen repeatedly, ten times or more. This chain links TRBV12-3 or TRBV12-4 with TRBJ2-7; 7 bases match TRBD2. V lost 5 bases, J lost 2 bases, and 6 bases stayed unmatched. The CDR3 is 14 residues long. The CDR3 coding sequence is TGTGCCAGCAGTCCCCCTAGCGGCCCCTACGAGCAGTACTTC. This gives the protein CASSPPSGPYEQYF.

As to this clonotype: A much larger clone is a single base away; this may be a read error. The gene calls are TRBV7-2 and TRBJ2-5, with 8 positions matching TRBD2. The ends lost 7 bases at V and 1 base at J; junction bases unmatched: 11. This CDR3 is 16 amino acids long. CDR1 is SGHTA and CDR2 is FQGNSA in the germline V gene. The CDR3 reads CASTLYGGRPQETQYF. The CDR3 coding sequence is TGTGCCAGCACTCTCTATGGCGGGAGGCCCCAAGAGACCCAGTACTTC.

This clonotype was observed a single time. A much larger clone lies a single base off, so this may be a read error. Here the CDR3 omits its conserved ending phenylalanine or tryptophan, so a read error is the likely source. The chain recombines TRBV28 with TRBJ2-5; no firm D call. CDR1 MDHEN and CDR2 SYDVKM come from the germline V gene. Trimming left V 3 bases short and J 1 base short, with 15 bases between. This CDR3 is 16 amino acids long. The CDR3 loop reads CASSFKQKVFQETQYY. The CDR3, as DNA: TGTGCCAGCAGTTTCAAACAAAAAGTGTTCCAAGAGACCCAGTACTAC.

This clonotype was counted a few times. V and J are TRBV30 and TRBJ2-5, with unresolved D. V shed 1 base and J shed 5 bases, with 5 bases lying between them. There are 11 residues in the CDR3. From germline, CDR1 is GTSNPN and CDR2 SVGIG (reference sequence). The chain's CDR3 is CAWSAGETQYF. Here the CDR3 DNA reads TGTGCCTGGAGTGCCGGGGAGACCCAGTACTTC.

This clonotype turned up a few times. V and J are TRBV6-5 and TRBJ2-7, with TRBD1 matching 8 bases. The CDR3 consists of 14 residues. Germline V gene data show CDR1 as MNHEY and CDR2 as SVGAGI. V lost 3 bases and J lost 2; bases outside the gene matches: 3. The DNA of the CDR3 is TGTGCCAGCAGTTATCGGACAGGGCCCTACGAGCAGTACTTC. It encodes CASSYRTGPYEQYF.

This clonotype was detected a few times. The chain joins TRBV19 to TRBJ1-3; 8 nucleotides match TRBD1. This CDR3 has 18 residues. Germline CDR1 reads LNHDA; CDR2 reads SQIVND (reference sequence). V was pared by 1 base and J by 3 bases, with 11 bases of the junction left unmatched. CDR3 sequence: CASSIGPRQGYFGNTIYF. The CDR3 DNA is TGTGCCAGTAGTATAGGTCCGCGACAGGGGTACTTTGGAAACACCATATATTTT.

The rearrangement uses TRBV19 and TRBJ1-5; 7 nucleotides line up with TRBD1. This CDR3 contains 20 residues. V lost 5 bases and J lost 5; bases outside the gene matches: 24. Germline assignment: CDR1 LNHDA and CDR2 SQIVND (reference sequence). In DNA, the CDR3 is TGTGCCAGTAGTCTACCGCCGAGGGGATGGCGACAGGGCGGGTATCAGCCCCAGCATTTT. Residues: CASSLPPRGWRQGGYQPQHF.

This clonotype was seen repeatedly, ten times or more. The rearrangement uses TRBV28 and TRBJ1-1; 8 nucleotides agree with TRBD1. In germline, CDR1 is MDHEN, CDR2 SYDVKM. This CDR3 has 18 residues. The V segment lost 5 bases and the J segment 1 base; nucleotides outside the gene matches: 15. CDR3 sequence (DNA): TGTGCCAGCAGTCTGACCAGGGGGCAAGTTCTCCGGAACACTGAAGCTTTCTTT. The encoded protein is CASSLTRGQVLRNTEAFF.

The chain is built from TRBV20-1 and TRBJ1-2; 11 nucleotides agree with TRBD1. Germline loops: CDR1 DFQATT, CDR2 SNEGSKA (reference sequence). Trimming cost V 3 bases and J 1 base; bases outside gene matches: 13. This CDR3 spans 18 amino acids. DNA for the CDR3: TGCAGTGCTAGGAGTCCCTGGACAGGGGGCGGGAGTAACTATGGCTACACCTTC. This sequence encodes CSARSPWTGGGSNYGYTF.

This clonotype was counted many times. The chain's CDR3 is CAWGLDELFF. DNA of the CDR3: TGTGCCTGGGGACTAGACGAGCTGTTTTTT. The chain recombines TRBV30 with TRBJ2-2; 7 bases agree with TRBD2. The length of the CDR3 is 10 residues. CDR1 is GTSNPN, CDR2 SVGIG, per germline (reference sequence). With V trimmed by 5 bases and J by 11 bases, 2 bases remained unmatched.

This clonotype was observed many times. The chain couples TRBV28 to TRBJ1-1; D unclear. This CDR3 comprises 15 residues. Germline CDR1 reads MDHEN; CDR2 reads SYDVKM. With 2 bases removed from V and 3 bases from J, the gap between germline ends came to 13 bases. In DNA form, the CDR3 reads TGTGCCAGCAGTTTACTGGGGAGGGAGGACACTGAAGCTTTCTTT. Amino acids: CASSLLGREDTEAFF. Full variable domain (rest looked up from reference TRBV28 and TRBJ1-1): DVKVTQSSRYLVKRTGEKVFLECVQDMDHENMFWYRQDPGLGLRLIYFSYDVKMKEKGDIPEGYSVSREKKERFSLILESASTNQTSMYLCASSLLGREDTEAFFGQGTRLTVV.

This clonotype has at least ten counts. The V and J genes are TRBV15 and TRBJ2-7; 8 bases are shared with TRBD2. The CDR3 has 16 amino acids. V was pared by 5 bases and J by 6 bases, with 15 bases of the junction left unmatched. The V gene's germline CDR1 is LNHNV and CDR2 YYDKDF (reference sequence). The CDR3 nucleotides read TGTGCCACCAGCCGCGACCGTCTTGGGCGGGAGGCCGAGCAGTACTTC. It is translated as CATSRDRLGREAEQYF.

As for this clonotype: This may come from a read error, since a much larger clone is one base off. The rearrangement uses TRBV6-5 and TRBJ1-5; D not certain. Germline CDR1 MNHEY, CDR2 SVGAGI. The CDR3 length is 16 residues. CDR3 amino acids: CASSYSATVSTQPQHF. The DNA of the CDR3 is TGTGCCAGCAGTTACTCGGCCACAGTTAGCACTCAGCCCCAGCATTTT.

This chain connects TRBV12-3 or TRBV12-4 to TRBJ1-1, with TRBD1 matching 7 bases. There are 12 residues in the CDR3. Germline trimming cut 7 bases from V and 11 bases from J; bases unmatched to any gene: 10. In DNA, the CDR3 is TGTGCCAGCACCAACACAGGGGTACGCGCTTTCTTT. Its protein is CASTNTGVRAFF.

This clonotype was observed at least ten times. This chain uses TRBV12-3 or TRBV12-4 with TRBJ2-5; tentatively, D is TRBD2 (5 bases). The CDR3 has 16 amino acids. Trimming removed 8 bases at V and 2 bases at J, with 21 bases between. DNA of the CDR3: TGTGCCAGCGTAGAGGGTACTCTAGGTCAACAAGAGACCCAGTACTTC. Its translation is CASVEGTLGQQETQYF.

This clonotype was seen repeatedly, ten times or more. The chain has TRBV27 and TRBJ2-7; 7 bases align to TRBD2. CDR1 and CDR2 from the germline V gene are MNHEY and SMNVEV (reference sequence). V lost 8 bases, J lost 0 bases, and 4 bases stayed unmatched. The CDR3 sequence is 13 residues long. The CDR3 DNA follows: TGTGCCAGCCCTGGGGGGGGCTCCTACGAGCAGTACTTC. Its protein is CASPGGGSYEQYF.

The genes are TRBV9 and TRBJ2-5; 7 bases map to TRBD2. Germline lookup yields CDR1 SGDLS and CDR2 YYNGEE. J gave up 4 bases and V 0 bases, and 3 bases lay outside the gene matches. This CDR3 is built from 14 residues. The CDR3 DNA sequence: TGTGCCAGCAGCGTAGCTGGGGGGGGAGAGACCCAGTACTTC. Amino acids: CASSVAGGGETQYF.

The chain uses TRBV6-1 and TRBJ1-5; maybe TRBD1 (6 bases). Per the germline V gene, CDR1 is MNHNS and CDR2 is SASEGT. Trimming took 11 bases from V and 7 from J, leaving 18 bases between them. The CDR3 consists of 13 residues. CDR3 amino acids: CASHSGEGQPQHF. CDR3 DNA sequence: TGTGCCTCGCACTCAGGGGAAGGCCAGCCCCAGCATTTT.

This clonotype was found many times. The rearrangement joins TRBV5-1 to TRBJ2-4; D possibly corresponds to TRBD2 (6 bases). The germline gives CDR1 SGHRS, CDR2 YFSETQ. CDR3 length equals 16 residues. Trimming pared 4 bases from V and 9 bases from J, leaving 23 bases between. The CDR3 loop is CASSPGVRERGGIQYF. CDR3 nucleotides: TGCGCCAGCAGCCCGGGCGTTCGGGAGCGAGGTGGCATTCAGTACTTC. Filled out from reference TRBV5-1 and TRBJ2-4, the complete variable domain reads KAGVTQTPRYLIKTRGQQVTLSCSPISGHRSVSWYQQTPGQGLQFLFEYFSETQRNKGNFPGRFSGRQFSNSRSEMNVSTLELGDSALYLCASSPGVRERGGIQYFGAGTRLSVL.